The 15 T cell receptor beta chains below were found in one sample sequenced in a study of somatic mutations in cytotoxic T cells in rheumatoid arthritis. Produced via immunoSEQ multiplex PCR; TCRdb's table is partial and in-frame only. This table has more than 6,500 clones, around 70% appearing once. The sample comprised CD8+ T cells sorted from blood. These receptors were obtained from a man between 40 and 49 years old in good health.

The rearrangement uses TRBV7-8 and TRBJ2-7, with D possibly being TRBD1 (5 bases). V lost 8 bases, J lost 5 bases, and 13 bases lay in between. The CDR3 consists of 12 residues. Germline assignment: CDR1 SGHVS and CDR2 FQNEAQ. The CDR3 DNA follows: TGTGCCAGCGGGGCGTGGGGAAACGAGCAGTACTTC. It codes for CASGAWGNEQYF.

This rearrangement joins TRBV7-9 to TRBJ2-1; 8 nucleotides agree with TRBD2. Per germline, CDR1 SEHNR and CDR2 FQNEAQ (reference sequence). The CDR3 length is 14 residues. J gave up 9 bases and V 1 base, and 5 bases lay outside the gene matches. In nucleotides, the CDR3 is TGTGCCAGCAGCTTAGTCGTCAGCGGGGGTGAGCAGTTCTTC. Translation gives CASSLVVSGGEQFF.

In this sample, this clone turned up a few times. The gene calls are TRBV11-3 and TRBJ2-7; D may be TRBD2 (6 bases). The ends were cut back, 5 bases at V and 2 bases at J, with 16 bases in the middle. The germline CDR1 and CDR2 sequences are SGHNT and YENEEA. This CDR3 contains 15 residues. The chain's CDR3 is CASSPNWGGTYEQYF. As DNA, the CDR3 is TGTGCCAGCAGCCCCAACTGGGGAGGAACCTACGAGCAGTACTTC.

The V call is TRBV5-6, the J call TRBJ2-4; 7 positions match TRBD2. Germline-derived CDR1 and CDR2 are SGHDT and YYEEEE. V shed 4 bases and J 0 bases; nucleotides not matched to a gene: 1. The CDR3 covers 14 residues. The CDR3 reads CASSQRGAKNIQYF. The CDR3 nucleotides are TGTGCCAGCAGCCAGCGGGGAGCCAAAAACATTCAGTACTTC.

The chain joins TRBV29-1 to TRBJ2-1; a possible D gene is TRBD2 (7 bases). The germline V gene has CDR1 SQVTM and CDR2 ANQGSEA. This CDR3 region has 17 residues. V was trimmed by 5 bases and J by 0 bases, leaving 20 bases between them. CDR3 amino acids: CSVILSSAGASYNEQFF. For the CDR3, the DNA is TGCAGCGTTATCCTCTCTTCGGCGGGGGCCTCCTACAATGAGCAGTTCTTC.

In this sample, this clone is medium-sized. V gene TRBV11-2 combines with J gene TRBJ2-5; D uncertain. This CDR3 has 13 residues. V was pared by 5 bases and J by 3 bases, with 10 bases between. Germline CDR1 reads SGHAT; CDR2 reads FQNNGV. This CDR3 reads CASSLWRKETQYF. The CDR3 nucleotides read TGTGCCAGCAGCCTCTGGCGAAAAGAGACCCAGTACTTC.

The rearrangement joins TRBV6-4 to TRBJ2-3; TRBD2 matches at 9 bases. The germline gives CDR1 MRHNA, CDR2 SNTAGT. J was trimmed by 0 bases and V by 0 bases; bases with no gene match: 1. This CDR3 region has 16 residues. CDR3 coding DNA: TGTGCCAGCAGTGACTCAGCGGGGGGTAGCACAGATACGCAGTATTTT. Residues: CASSDSAGGSTDTQYF.

The chain joins TRBV29-1 to TRBJ2-7; 13 nucleotides line up with TRBD2. CDR1 is SQVTM, CDR2 ANQGSEA, per germline. This CDR3 comprises 15 residues. Germline trimming cut 5 bases from V and 4 bases from J; bases unmatched to any gene: 8. This chain's CDR3 is CSVWTSGSVSYEQYF. CDR3 in DNA: TGCAGCGTTTGGACTAGCGGGAGTGTTAGTTACGAGCAGTACTTC.

V and J are TRBV4-3 and TRBJ2-5; 13 bases line up with TRBD2. The CDR3 runs to 16 residues. Unmatched junction bases numbered 5, after V lost 2 bases and J lost 5 bases. Germline CDR1 reads LGHNA; CDR2 reads YSLEER. Here the CDR3 reads CASSQQLAGGPETQYF. The CDR3 bases are TGCGCCAGCAGCCAACAACTAGCGGGGGGGCCGGAGACCCAGTACTTC.

CDR3 DNA sequence: TGTGCCAGCAGTTTTGGGACCGGCCTTTCACCCCTCCACTTT. It is translated as CASSFGTGLSPLHF. J is TRBJ1-6 and V is TRBV28; weak D call: TRBD1 (5 bases). The V and J ends lost 3 bases and 9 bases respectively, with 12 bases between them. The CDR3 has 14 amino acids. Germline CDR1 MDHEN, CDR2 SYDVKM.

The chain recombines TRBV7-9 with TRBJ1-6, with D possibly TRBD1 on 6 matching bases. V was clipped by 0 bases and J by 4 bases, with 10 bases between them. The CDR3 has 16 residues. Germline loops: CDR1 SEHNR, CDR2 FQNEAQ (reference sequence). CDR3 loop: CASSLAGGAYNSPLHF. The DNA for the CDR3 is TGTGCCAGCAGCTTAGCTGGGGGCGCGTATAATTCACCCCTCCACTTT.

This clone was picked up a small number of times. J is TRBJ2-7 and V is TRBV10-1, with 8 positions matching TRBD2. Losses at the gene ends were 2 bases for V and 2 bases for J; bases not matched to a gene: 8. The CDR3 length is 16 residues. The germline V gene encodes CDR1 WNHNN and CDR2 SYGVQD (reference sequence). CDR3 in DNA: TGCGCCAGCAGTGAGGGTCATAGCGGGAACGCCTACGAGCAGTACTTC. Amino acid sequence: CASSEGHSGNAYEQYF.

V usage is TRBV28 and J usage is TRBJ2-5; tentative D call: TRBD1 (5 bases). The CDR3 spans 14 residues. V was pared by 3 bases and J by 5 bases, with 13 bases between. CDR1 is MDHEN, CDR2 SYDVKM, per germline. The DNA for the CDR3 is TGTGCCAGCAGTTTGTCCCAGGGATCCGAGACCCAGTACTTC. Amino acid sequence: CASSLSQGSETQYF.

This chain links TRBV30 with TRBJ1-2, with 7 nucleotides matching TRBD1. The CDR3 spans 15 residues. The germline V gene has CDR1 GTSNPN and CDR2 SVGIG (reference sequence). V shed 1 base, J shed 3 bases, and the junction held 8 bases outside the gene matches. CDR3 region: CAWSDQYRGDYGYTF. The CDR3 bases are TGTGCCTGGAGTGATCAATACAGGGGAGACTATGGCTACACCTTC.

The chain couples TRBV5-5 to TRBJ2-5; the D gene is possibly TRBD1 (5 bases). This CDR3 contains 15 residues. The V gene's germline CDR1 is SGHKS and CDR2 YYEKEE (reference sequence). The ends were cut back, 3 bases at V and 4 bases at J, with 16 bases in the middle. CDR3 in DNA: TGTGCCAGCAGCTCCAGGGATAGAAGAGGAGAGACCCAGTACTTC. Protein: CASSSRDRRGETQYF.